The present TCR beta chain was sequenced within a study of T-cell memory formation after mild COVID-19 (dated by TCRdb to about 2021). About the study as a whole: TCR sequence clusters from the two donors were found to be largely donor specific. The cohort was made up of two young adult volunteers, one female and one male, who were previously healthy. T-cell clones expanding and contracting after mild COVID-19 in two donors were tracked by longitudinal TCRalpha and TCRbeta repertoire sequencing.

Ficoll-Paque density gradient centrifugation was the method used to isolate PBMCs. Including cysteine and phenylalanine, the CDR3 has 17 amino acids. The only DNA kept is the CDR3, 51 bases in frame from the first base. For CDR1 and CDR2, the germline V gene (reference sequence) lists SEHNR and FQNEAQ. The junction shows trimming of 6 bases on V and 4 bases on J, plus 21 bases between the germline ends. The sample was run on an Illumina NovaSeq 6000. TCRalpha and TCRbeta cDNA libraries were built by 5'RACE with constant-segment primers, adding sample barcodes and unique molecular identifiers. Trizol reagent was used to extract RNA from every sample. Libraries were amplified in two PCR steps, with a second sample barcode and Illumina TruSeq adapters added in the second step. Sequencing of libraries was performed on an Illumina NovaSeq with 2 x 150 bp paired-end reads. The study's processing was this. Reads were demultiplexed and collapsed into UMI-guided consensus sequences with migec v1.2.7. Using mixcr v2.1.11, the UMI consensuses were aligned to TRA and TRB V and J templates and assembled into clonotypes. A clonotype was counted as expanded or contracted only if both edgeR and NoisET called the change significant, with noise models trained on biological replicates. For edgeR calls, the cutoffs were a false discovery rate-adjusted p below 0.01 and a log2 fold-change threshold of 1. As an exploratory analysis of dynamics, PCA with hierarchical clustering was applied to max-normalized trajectories of the 1000 most abundant clonotypes. Separately sequenced CD4+ and CD8+ repertoires were used to assign a CD4 or CD8 phenotype to each responding clone. TCRdb handled the public reads itself, with Q25 trimming in fastp and clone calling in MiXCR, and kept productive beta chains. Rows are combined by CDR3 protein, so each entry shows the most common genes and DNA. In this record, the V and J calls reflect TCRdb's handling and not the investigators' own analysis. Here the sample has around 400,000 distinct CDR3 sequences; roughly a quarter occur a single time. Together, the top ten hold around 9.5% of the sample.

Overall results and qualifications from the work: Clones contracting from day 15 to 85 had balanced CD4/CD8 phenotypes, while a second wave expanding from day 15 to 37 was biased towards CD4+. The detection of some responding clones in pre-infection memory suggests that pre-existing cross-reactive memory T cells joined the SARS-CoV-2 response. Contracting CD4+ clones were found mainly in CM and EM memory subsets, while CD8+ clones were enriched in EMRA. The study covered only two mild cases, and larger cohorts including severe cases with pre-infection samples were considered necessary. Whether the second-wave clones peaking on day 37 were SARS-CoV-2 specific was not confirmed.

As to this clonotype: The target of this receptor is not known. The input lacks base qualities; no much larger clone sits a single base away.

The chain is assembled from TRBV7-9 and TRBJ2-2, with the D call perhaps TRBD1 or TRBD2, as 5 bases match in each case. The sample taken for sequencing was PBMCs or a T cell subset sorted from them (not recorded which). This clonotype was sampled from an adult woman who had mild COVID-19 (a few samples of this study predate the infection). The sample titles of this study are shuffled in the database, so cell type and time point are left out; the donor was told from shared clones. At the DNA level, the sequence is TGTGCCAGCAGTCCCTACTCGGGAAGGGGCGCCACCGGGGAGCTGTTTTTT. Its translation reads: CASSPYSGRGATGELFF. The entire variable domain, with the stretches around the CDR3 drawn from the reference TRBV7-9 and TRBJ2-2 proteins, is DTGVSQNPRHKITKRGQNVTFRCDPISEHNRLYWYRQTLGQGPEFLTYFQNEAQLEKSRLLSDRFSAERPKGSFSTLEIQRTEQGDSAMYLCASSPYSGRGATGELFFGEGSRLTVL.